These T cell receptor beta chains were read from a single sample in a study of regulatory T cells in long-lasting Graves disease. TCRdb ran MiXCR on the multiplex PCR reads and lists one entry per CDR3 protein. Among roughly 560,000 distinct CDR3 sequences listed, around 12% were seen once. These data were likewise used in another study, on T cells in Graves' hyperthyroidism and ophthalmopathy.

Sample: peripheral blood mononuclear cells (PBMCs), taken at new diagnosis, from a patient treated with antithyroid drugs. Receptor source: a woman aged 25 to 39 with Graves disease. Each CDR3 is given with its conserved first and last residue. D genes are given only for firm matches. Clone size is shown for a subset of rows, as once, few, many or a class of expanded clone.

j_gene,v_gene,abundance,d_gene,CDR3aa
TRBJ1-1,TRBV30,many,TRBD1,CAWRGGTSYENTEAFF
TRBJ2-1,TRBV7-9,few,TRBD2,CASVLAGTNEQFF
TRBJ2-7,TRBV10-3,many,-,CAISVDSRYEQYF
TRBJ2-1,TRBV7-9,-,-,CASSLGLTNEQFF
TRBJ2-5,TRBV15,-,TRBD2,CATSRDRGGGRTQYF
TRBJ1-1,TRBV4-1,few,-,CASSPSAARASEAFF
TRBJ2-1,TRBV20-1,many,-,CSARKYNEQFF
TRBJ2-5,TRBV4-1,few,-,CASSQDPRGTQETQYF
TRBJ2-7,TRBV12-3/TRBV12-4,many,-,CASSFRQATEQYF
TRBJ1-5,TRBV6-1,many,-,CASIQRVSNQPQHF
TRBJ2-1,TRBV12-3/TRBV12-4,many,-,CASSMSLGRLEQFF
TRBJ1-3,TRBV6-5,many,-,CASSYPGYSGNTIYF
TRBJ2-4,TRBV7-2,-,-,CASSLEAPRGIQYF
TRBJ2-1,TRBV19,few,TRBD2,CASSILAGGSYYNEQFF
TRBJ2-1,TRBV7-9,few,TRBD2,CASSLAAASGREDEQFF
TRBJ1-2,TRBV5-6,-,-,CASSQTWDGYTF
TRBJ2-7,TRBV12-3/TRBV12-4,few,TRBD2,CASSLLRTSGNYEQYF
TRBJ2-4,TRBV11-2,-,-,CASSSPQGWSIQYF
TRBJ2-3,TRBV7-9,few,-,CASNVQSTDTQYF
TRBJ2-5,TRBV12-3/TRBV12-4,-,-,CASSLAEIQYF
TRBJ1-1,TRBV12-5,-,TRBD1,CASGPGQGDGYTEAFF
TRBJ2-4,TRBV11-2,many,-,CASSLVPLPIAKNIQYF
TRBJ2-1,TRBV29-1,few,-,CSVQSYNEQFF
TRBJ2-1,TRBV5-4,few,TRBD2,CASSLVSGRAGYNEQFF